These T cell receptor beta chains were read from a single sample in a study of blood T cells in healthy people across ages. TCRdb analysed the 5' RACE reads with MiXCR anew, one entry per CDR3 protein. The sample has around 780,000 distinct CDR3 sequences, just over 55% seen once. Specimen: blood. Receptors originate from a man aged 40-55 years in good health. CDR3s include the opening cysteine and the closing phenylalanine or tryptophan. Each record gives: D gene, V gene, clone size, CDR3 protein. D genes are given only for firm matches. The size entry is marked missing in some rows and otherwise reads once, few, many or a size class.

>.|TRBV5-5|.
CASAPEVRGGSPLHF
>TRBD2|TRBV24-1|once
CATSDLNAREFDEQYF
>TRBD1|TRBV20-1|few
CSATLPTGARGYTF
>TRBD1|TRBV7-2|.
CASTQSGTGQETQYF
>.|TRBV6-5|.
CASSYSVALGYEQYF
>TRBD2|TRBV20-1|.
CSKKIQRGLPYQETQYF
>.|TRBV11-3|few
CASSLDFNYGYTF
>TRBD1|TRBV4-1|few
CASSQDLGTGEKLFF
>TRBD2|TRBV5-1|few
CASSLSGRGDNEQFF
>TRBD1|TRBV12-3/TRBV12-4|.
CASSLTGQGGIDTQYF
>.|TRBV3-1|.
CASSQGRRELYNEQYF
>TRBD2|TRBV28|few
CAILSPSGSRYEQYF
>TRBD1|TRBV7-9|once
CASSLLSVRTGYAKNIQYF
>.|TRBV3-1|.
CASSQVRTGDFQETQYF
>.|TRBV7-9|.
CTSSSTMAGVSYGYTF
>.|TRBV11-2|.
CASSLDAGVGQPQHF
>TRBD1|TRBV12-3/TRBV12-4|.
CASSYGTGNQPQHF
>.|TRBV5-5|few
CASSKRETGNEQFF
>TRBD2|TRBV6-4|.
CASSDSLAGGGEQFF
>TRBD1|TRBV7-2|.
CASSLQGVGNQPQHF
>TRBD2|TRBV20-1|.
CSAGDRGLGGYEQYF
>.|TRBV28|few
CASRRIGGTYSTYEQYF
>.|TRBV12-3/TRBV12-4|many
CASSAGSYEQYF
>.|TRBV30|.
CAWLGGTQYF
>.|TRBV4-3|.
CASSQDLGRAQYF
>.|TRBV7-3|.
CASSLSDWPYEQYF
>.|TRBV3-1|.
CASSQELRLGLNNSPPHF